The 23 T cell receptor beta chains below all came from one sample that was sequenced in a study of cytotoxic CD8 clonotypes in ibrutinib-treated CLL. Sequenced by immunoSEQ multiplex PCR; TCRdb stores in-frame clones only, minus some. The repertoire holds some 140,000 clones, with around 84% as singletons. The source was PBMCs, collected after 24 months of ibrutinib treatment. The receptors were sampled from a human donor with chronic lymphocytic leukemia.

This chain joins TRBV4-1 and TRBJ1-4; no clear D. In germline, CDR1 is MGHRA, CDR2 YSYEKL. This CDR3 contains 13 residues. The V and J ends lost 5 bases and 7 bases respectively, with 11 bases between them. CDR3: CASSWMRSEKLFF. In nucleotides, the CDR3 is TGCGCCAGCAGCTGGATGAGGAGTGAAAAACTGTTTTTT.

The genes are TRBV28 and TRBJ1-5; 10 nucleotides align to TRBD1. V lost 8 bases, J lost 6 bases, and 7 bases stayed unmatched. Germline values: CDR1 MDHEN, CDR2 SYDVKM. This CDR3 is built from 14 residues. The CDR3 sequence: CASQDRGPIQPQHF. In DNA, the CDR3 is TGTGCCAGCCAAGACAGGGGGCCAATTCAGCCCCAGCATTTT. Based on the CDR3 plus reference TRBV28 and TRBJ1-5, the full variable domain is DVKVTQSSRYLVKRTGEKVFLECVQDMDHENMFWYRQDPGLGLRLIYFSYDVKMKEKGDIPEGYSVSREKKERFSLILESASTNQTSMYLCASQDRGPIQPQHFGDGTRLSIL.

V is TRBV19 and J is TRBJ2-5; 7 nucleotides agree with TRBD1. V lost 6 bases to trimming and J lost 6 bases; unmatched junction nucleotides: 16. From germline, CDR1 is LNHDA and CDR2 SQIVND (reference sequence). This CDR3 has 16 amino acids. CDR3 sequence: CASSNYWGQSVKTQYF. The CDR3 DNA is TGTGCCAGTAGCAATTATTGGGGACAGTCGGTTAAGACCCAGTACTTC.

This chain connects TRBV27 to TRBJ2-1; TRBD2 matches at 7 bases. The CDR3 runs to 14 residues. Trimming cost V 5 bases and J 1 base; bases outside gene matches: 2. The germline gives CDR1 MNHEY, CDR2 SMNVEV (reference sequence). The CDR3 region has the DNA TGTGCCAGCAGTGGGACTACTTCCTACAATGAGCAGTTCTTC. Protein sequence: CASSGTTSYNEQFF.

J is TRBJ1-1 and V is TRBV15; 8 bases line up with TRBD1. V gave up 1 base and J gave up 9 bases; unmatched junction bases: 7. Germline V gene sequence: CDR1 LNHNV, CDR2 YYDKDF (reference sequence). This CDR3 is 14 amino acids long. The CDR3 reads CATSRGGQGRKAFF. For the CDR3, the DNA is TGTGCCACCAGCAGAGGAGGACAGGGTCGGAAAGCTTTCTTT.

The rearrangement joins TRBV5-6 to TRBJ2-5; 8 nucleotides align to TRBD1. CDR1 SGHDT and CDR2 YYEEEE come from the germline V gene. J lost 4 bases, V lost 4 bases, and 9 bases had no gene match. CDR3 length equals 15 residues. DNA of the CDR3: TGTGCCAGCAGCACCTGGACAGGGCGGGGAGAGACCCAGTACTTC. Protein product: CASSTWTGRGETQYF. The whole variable domain, filled in from reference TRBV5-6 and TRBJ2-5, reads DAGVTQSPTHLIKTRGQQVTLRCSPKSGHDTVSWYQQALGQGPQFIFQYYEEEERQRGNFPDRFSGHQFPNYSSELNVNALLLGDSALYLCASSTWTGRGETQYFGPGTRLLVL.

The chain is built from TRBV11-2 and TRBJ1-1; the D is unclear. Deletions cut 5 bases from V and 3 bases from J, with 22 bases between. The CDR3 spans 17 residues. The germline CDR1 and CDR2 sequences are SGHAT and FQNNGV. The CDR3 here is CASSPVVRLGMYTEAFF. The CDR3, as DNA: TGTGCCAGCAGCCCAGTGGTCAGGCTGGGAATGTACACTGAAGCTTTCTTT.

Ten or more counts support this clone. This chain connects TRBV2 to TRBJ2-3; D remains ambiguous. The CDR3 length is 13 residues. The V and J ends lost 4 bases and 0 bases respectively, with 5 bases between them. CDR1 and CDR2 from the germline V gene are SNHLY and FYNNEI. The CDR3 region has the DNA TGTGCCAGCAGTGTGGTTAGCACAGATACGCAGTATTTT. This sequence encodes CASSVVSTDTQYF.

The rearrangement links TRBV19 to TRBJ1-5; D is ambiguous. V shed 3 bases and J shed 2 bases, with 14 bases lying between them. The length of the CDR3 is 16 residues. Per germline, CDR1 LNHDA and CDR2 SQIVND (reference sequence). The CDR3 DNA reads as TGTGCCAGTAGTATGTTTCAAGGGATCCGCAATCAGCCCCAGCATTTT. It codes for CASSMFQGIRNQPQHF.

The rearrangement links TRBV27 to TRBJ2-7; 8 bases align to TRBD2. The V gene's germline CDR1 is MNHEY and CDR2 SMNVEV (reference sequence). V lost 4 bases, J lost 7 bases, and 12 bases stayed unmatched. The CDR3 has 15 amino acids. The CDR3, as DNA: TGTGCCAGCAGTTCCGGACTAGCTCAAGGTCTGGAGCAGTACTTC. It codes for CASSSGLAQGLEQYF.

The gene calls are TRBV7-9 and TRBJ2-3; 9 nucleotides line up with TRBD2. This CDR3 contains 15 residues. Germline trimming cut 4 bases from V and 2 bases from J; bases unmatched to any gene: 4. The germline V gene has CDR1 SEHNR and CDR2 FQNEAQ (reference sequence). The CDR3 nucleotides are TGTGCCAGCAGCTCCAGCGGGGGGCACACAGATACGCAGTATTTT. Residues: CASSSSGGHTDTQYF.

The gene calls are TRBV5-1 and TRBJ2-5; TRBD2 agrees at 13 bases. Germline CDR1 reads SGHRS; CDR2 reads YFSETQ. The CDR3 runs to 16 residues. J gave up 5 bases and V 4 bases, and 8 bases lay outside the gene matches. In DNA form, the CDR3 reads TGCGCCAGCAGCGAGACTAGCGGGGGGTTCCGGGAGACCCAGTACTTC. This codes for CASSETSGGFRETQYF.

This clone showed up just a few times. This chain connects TRBV7-9 to TRBJ1-2; D not certain. The CDR3 contains 12 residues. The germline CDR1 and CDR2 sequences are SEHNR and FQNEAQ (reference sequence). Trimming pared 4 bases from V and 7 bases from J, leaving 10 bases between. The CDR3 reads CASSSSASGYTF. The CDR3 coding sequence is TGTGCCAGCAGCTCGTCGGCCTCTGGCTACACCTTC.

The chain employs TRBV5-4 and TRBJ1-2; D gene uncertain. The CDR3 has 14 residues. Germline assignment: CDR1 SGHNT and CDR2 YYREEE (reference sequence). V was cut by 0 bases and J by 7 bases, with 13 bases left in between. CDR3 bases: TGTGCCAGCAGCTTGGCGGAACAGCCTACTGGCTACACCTTC. This gives the protein CASSLAEQPTGYTF.

The chain has TRBV4-2 and TRBJ1-2, with TRBD1 matching 8 bases. CDR3 length equals 15 residues. The germline gives CDR1 LGHNA, CDR2 YNFKEQ. V trimming: 0 bases; J trimming: 7 bases; junction bases outside the gene matches: 7. The CDR3 sequence: CASSQDRQGAGGYTF. For the CDR3, the DNA is TGTGCCAGCAGCCAAGATAGGCAGGGGGCTGGTGGCTACACCTTC.

V and J are TRBV7-9 and TRBJ2-7, with a possible D match to TRBD1 (6 bases). The CDR3 has 15 residues. Between the trimmed V and J ends, which lost 1 base and 2 bases, there was a span of 12 bases. Germline V gene data show CDR1 as SEHNR and CDR2 as FQNEAQ (reference sequence). The CDR3 loop is CASSLGGGGTYEQYF. The CDR3 nucleotides read TGTGCCAGCAGCTTAGGAGGGGGTGGCACCTACGAGCAGTACTTC.

On this clone: This sample includes further DNA sequences coding for the same CDR3. The V and J genes are TRBV5-1 and TRBJ1-1; 7 nucleotides agree with TRBD1. The ends lost 6 bases at V and 3 bases at J; junction bases unmatched: 11. The CDR3 extends over 15 amino acids. Per the germline V gene, CDR1 is SGHRS and CDR2 is YFSETQ. DNA of the CDR3: TGCGCCAGCACCCCGACAGGGCTTGGGGACACTGAAGCTTTCTTT. It translates to CASTPTGLGDTEAFF. Full variable domain (rest looked up from reference TRBV5-1 and TRBJ1-1): KAGVTQTPRYLIKTRGQQVTLSCSPISGHRSVSWYQQTPGQGLQFLFEYFSETQRNKGNFPGRFSGRQFSNSRSEMNVSTLELGDSALYLCASTPTGLGDTEAFFGQGTRLTVV.

The chain carries TRBV6-1 and TRBJ1-4; D is unresolved. V was clipped by 7 bases and J by 8 bases, with 14 bases between them. Germline assignment: CDR1 MNHNS and CDR2 SASEGT. CDR3 length: 13 amino acids. CDR3 sequence (DNA): TGTGCCAGCACGGCTCGGGAGTGGGAAAAACTGTTTTTT. It codes for CASTAREWEKLFF.

This clone was seen once. CDR3 nucleotides: TGTGCCAGCGGAACCAGGGCCTTCGGGGAAGCTTTCTTT. Translating it yields CASGTRAFGEAFF. The rearrangement joins TRBV19 to TRBJ1-1; TRBD1 is a possible D gene (5 bases). Trimming stripped 9 bases from V and 8 bases from J, with 19 bases between. Germline CDR1 LNHDA, CDR2 SQIVND (reference sequence). This CDR3 is built from 13 residues.

This clone was seen a single time. This rearrangement joins TRBV20-1 to TRBJ2-7; no firm D call. V was cut by 6 bases and J by 3 bases, with 6 bases left in between. The germline V gene has CDR1 DFQATT and CDR2 SNEGSKA (reference sequence). The CDR3 is 10 amino acids. For the CDR3, the DNA is TGCAGTGCCAGAAGCTACGAGCAGTACTTC. It yields the protein CSARSYEQYF.

The chain couples TRBV6-5 to TRBJ1-6; D may be TRBD1 (6 bases). Germline V gene lookup returns CDR1 MNHEY and CDR2 SVGAGI. The V gene lost 4 bases and the J gene lost 7 bases, with 14 bases spanning the gap. The CDR3 has 15 amino acids. For the CDR3, the DNA is TGTGCCAGCAGTTCACAGGGTGCTCCGAATTCACCCCTCCACTTT. Protein: CASSSQGAPNSPLHF.

V is TRBV6-1 and J is TRBJ1-3; 7 bases are a match to TRBD1. The germline gives CDR1 MNHNS, CDR2 SASEGT. The junction had 2 bases not matched to a gene; V was cut back by 3 bases and J by 0 bases. The CDR3 is 15 residues long. CDR3 in DNA: TGTGCCAGCAGTGATAGGACAGGCTCTGGAAACACCATATATTTT. This encodes CASSDRTGSGNTIYF.

This rearrangement joins TRBV10-3 to TRBJ2-5, with 10 bases fitting TRBD1. The germline gives CDR1 ENHRY, CDR2 SYGVKD. This CDR3 has 15 amino acids. Trimming took 6 bases from V and 5 from J; bases not matched to a gene: 9. The CDR3 loop is CAIRSGQGGEETQYF. CDR3 DNA sequence: TGTGCCATCAGAAGCGGACAGGGGGGGGAGGAGACCCAGTACTTC.